This is a list of T cell receptor beta chains from one sample in a study of blood T cell repertoires in COVID-19. Sequencing used immunoSEQ multiplex PCR; TCRdb keeps in-frame clones, though not all of them. The repertoire holds just under 150,000 clones, with roughly 89% as singletons. Sequencing input: peripheral blood. The receptors shown here come from a woman between 50 and 59 years old with acute or convalescent COVID-19. The CDR3 runs from the conserved cysteine through the conserved F or W. D genes are given only for firm matches. Part of the rows lack a size; the others show once, few, many or a class for expanded clones.

NA	TRBV9	TRBJ2-3	NA	CASSSPPVGPSTDTQYF	TGTGCCAGCAGCTCCCCCCCGGTGGGGCCTAGCACAGATACGCAGTATTTT
NA	TRBV19	TRBJ1-5	few	CASNNWGRENQPQHF	TGTGCCAGTAATAACTGGGGCAGAGAGAATCAGCCCCAGCATTTT
TRBD1	TRBV5-1	TRBJ2-2	NA	CASSKDRANTGELFF	TGCGCCAGCAGCAAGGACAGGGCGAACACCGGGGAGCTGTTTTTT
TRBD1	TRBV3-1/TRBV3-2	TRBJ2-3	NA	CASSQDRGYTDTQYF	TGTGCCAGCAGCCAAGACAGGGGGTACACAGATACGCAGTATTTT
NA	TRBV7-6	TRBJ2-5	NA	CASSSPYRRARETQYF	TGTGCCAGCAGCTCTCCTTATCGGAGGGCCAGAGAGACCCAGTACTTC
TRBD1	TRBV7-3	TRBJ2-2	few	CASSPAGTGATGELFF	TGTGCCAGCAGCCCGGCCGGGACAGGGGCCACCGGGGAGCTGTTTTTT
NA	TRBV9	TRBJ2-7	NA	CASSGNSPPYEQYF	TGTGCCAGCAGCGGGAACAGCCCACCCTACGAGCAGTACTTC
TRBD2	TRBV11-2	TRBJ2-2	NA	CASSVGSGRSTGELFF	TGTGCCAGCAGCGTGGGGAGCGGGAGGTCCACCGGGGAGCTGTTTTTT
TRBD1	TRBV29-1	TRBJ2-1	NA	CEVGTGIYNEQFF	TGCGAGGTTGGGACAGGGATTTACAATGAGCAGTTCTTC
TRBD1	TRBV19	TRBJ1-2	NA	CASSLEQGAPFSPLGYTF	TGTGCCAGTAGTCTGGAACAGGGGGCTCCTTTCTCCCCCCTCGGCTACACCTTC